This T cell receptor (beta chain) is from a study of blood T cell repertoires in COVID-19. Turning to the study itself: T cells, B-cell-depleted T cells, or PBMCs provided the cDNA or gDNA that served as material.

V gave up 0 bases and J gave up 0 bases, with 9 bases separating them. CDR3 length: 15 amino acids. Germline CDR1 and CDR2: KGHSH and LQKENI. The authors' processing: The authors estimated nucleated cell counts from reference gene primer amplification. TCRdb's table, derived via immunoSEQ multiplex PCR, lists solely in-frame clones and lacks some. D and trimming come from the DNA, and the V and J calls and clone size come from that table. The sample consists of some 190,000 clones, around 84% of them appearing once. The study recruited people aged about 18 to 89 years across around 24 US areas. Source material: PBMCs or T cells enriched from blood (not recorded which). The receptor's source is a young man with acute COVID-19. The V call is TRBV18, the J call TRBJ2-7, with D perhaps TRBD1 (6 bases). Here the CDR3 DNA reads TGTGCCAGCTCACCACCAGGGGGAAGCTCCTACGAGCAGTACTTC. This encodes CASSPPGGSSYEQYF.